One sample yielded the 23 T cell receptor beta chains listed below, sequenced in a study of T cell responses to AZD1222 COVID-19 vaccine. Sequencing used immunoSEQ multiplex PCR; TCRdb keeps in-frame clones, though not all of them. The sample holds approximately 100,000 clones, 87% seen once. The starting material was peripheral blood, obtained on day 0 of AZD1222 vaccination. Receptors originate from an adult in good health.

Details on this clone: The same CDR3 arises from other DNA sequences in this sample as well. This chain uses TRBV7-2 with TRBJ1-3; a weak D match, TRBD1 (6 bases). Germline V lookup: CDR1 SGHTA, CDR2 FQGNSA. The CDR3 sequence is 14 residues long. Trimming shortened V by 5 bases and J by 2 bases, and 10 bases separated the two germline ends. The CDR3 loop is CASSPGAAGNTIYF. The CDR3 bases are TGTGCCAGCAGCCCGGGGGCAGCTGGAAACACCATATATTTT.

V and J are TRBV18 and TRBJ1-2; TRBD1 aligns across 8 bases. The germline V gene has CDR1 KGHSH and CDR2 LQKENI. V shed 3 bases and J 4 bases; nucleotides not matched to a gene: 7. The CDR3 runs to 15 residues. CDR3 nucleotide sequence: TGTGCCAGCTCACCCGGACAGGGCCTGGGCTATGGCTACACCTTC. Amino acid sequence: CASSPGQGLGYGYTF.

The chain uses TRBV18 and TRBJ2-3; 11 positions match TRBD1. This CDR3 region has 17 residues. The germline V gene has CDR1 KGHSH and CDR2 LQKENI. V gave up 4 bases and J gave up 0 bases; unmatched junction bases: 6. The CDR3 loop reads CASSLGTGGWSTDTQYF. In nucleotides, the CDR3 is TGTGCCAGCTCACTCGGGACAGGGGGATGGAGCACAGATACGCAGTATTTT.

The chain has TRBV5-4 and TRBJ1-1; D perhaps matches TRBD1 (6 bases). Germline V gene sequence: CDR1 SGHNT, CDR2 YYREEE (reference sequence). There are 14 residues in the CDR3. Trimming removed 4 bases from V and 2 bases from J, with 12 bases in between. The CDR3 nucleotides are TGTGCCAGCAGCCGAGGGGGGCTCAACACTGAAGCTTTCTTT. Its translation is CASSRGGLNTEAFF.

The V and J genes are TRBV29-1 and TRBJ2-3; 9 bases fit TRBD1. Germline V CDR1 and CDR2: SQVTM, ANQGSEA. There are 20 residues in the CDR3. The CDR3, as DNA: TGCCCCAACAGTCGAAGGGCGGGACAGGGACACCTTCGGACTTCGGATACGCAGTATTTT. Its protein product is CPNSRRAGQGHLRTSDTQYF.

This chain uses TRBV6-6 with TRBJ1-2, with 7 bases fitting TRBD1. The CDR3 covers 15 residues. With 7 bases clipped from V and 8 bases from J, the junction kept 16 bases outside the gene matches. From germline, CDR1 is MNHNY and CDR2 SVGAGI (reference sequence). In nucleotides, the CDR3 is TGTGCCAGCACCCAGGGGGAGACGGGACGGACCGGCTACACCTTC. This gives the protein CASTQGETGRTGYTF.

The chain employs TRBV30 and TRBJ2-5; weak D call: TRBD1 (5 bases). CDR1 GTSNPN and CDR2 SVGIG come from the germline V gene (reference sequence). This CDR3 contains 14 residues. V was pared by 2 bases and J by 5 bases, with 15 bases between. CDR3 residues: CAWSPTQGGETQYF. The CDR3 DNA follows: TGTGCCTGGAGTCCTACGCAGGGTGGGGAGACCCAGTACTTC.

The chain is built from TRBV11-2 and TRBJ2-5; D is unresolved. Trimming cost V 0 bases and J 4 bases, with 3 bases left between them. CDR1 is SGHAT, CDR2 FQNNGV, per germline. The CDR3 runs 12 residues. The CDR3 bases are TGTGCCAGCAGCTTAGAATCAGAGACCCAGTACTTC. This codes for CASSLESETQYF.

This clone occurred once. The V and J genes are TRBV5-1 and TRBJ2-5; either TRBD1 or TRBD2 may fit D (5 bases each). Trimming removed 4 bases from V and 5 bases from J, with 9 bases in between. The germline CDR1 and CDR2 sequences are SGHRS and YFSETQ. This CDR3 is built from 12 residues. The CDR3 coding sequence is TGCGCCAGCAGCGACGAGGGGGAGACCCAGTACTTC. Translated, it gives CASSDEGETQYF.

The V call is TRBV5-1, the J call TRBJ2-1, with 13 bases identical to TRBD2. The CDR3 is 17 amino acids. Germline V gene lookup returns CDR1 SGHRS and CDR2 YFSETQ. Trimming took 0 bases from V and 2 from J; bases not matched to a gene: 2. CDR3 nucleotide sequence: TGCGCCAGCAGCTTGGGACTAGCGGGAGGCCCCTACAATGAGCAGTTCTTC. Translation: CASSLGLAGGPYNEQFF.

V usage is TRBV14 and J usage is TRBJ2-1; D might be TRBD2 (6 bases). Germline-derived CDR1 and CDR2 are SGHDN and FVKESK. Deletions cut 9 bases from V and 4 bases from J, with 16 bases between. The CDR3 is 14 amino acids. The CDR3: CASQGGSSYNEQFF. DNA of the CDR3: TGTGCCAGTCAAGGAGGGAGTTCTTACAATGAGCAGTTCTTC. Variable domain in full (rest from reference TRBV14 and TRBJ2-1): EAGVTQFPSHSVIEKGQTVTLRCDPISGHDNLYWYRRVMGKEIKFLLHFVKESKQDESGMPNNRFLAERTGGTYSTLKVQPAELEDSGVYFCASQGGSSYNEQFFGPGTRLTVL.

To note about this clone: Germline and junction disagree at one end, which may indicate a read error. The chain joins TRBV18 to TRBJ1-2; the match to TRBD1 covers 10 bases. CDR1 is KGHSH and CDR2 is LQKENI in the germline V gene. The CDR3 consists of 11 residues. Written as DNA, the CDR3 is TGTGCCAGCTCACCGGACAGGGGGATGGTCTTC. Its protein product is CASSPDRGMVF.

J is TRBJ2-7 and V is TRBV10-3; 9 positions agree with TRBD2. The CDR3 consists of 16 residues. CDR1 and CDR2 from the germline V gene are ENHRY and SYGVKD. V gave up 0 bases and J gave up 0 bases; unmatched junction bases: 3. CDR3 in DNA: TGTGCCATCAGTGAGTCGTCTAGCGGGGCCTCCTACGAGCAGTACTTC. It codes for CAISESSSGASYEQYF.

The gene calls are TRBV19 and TRBJ2-1; maybe TRBD2 (6 bases). CDR1 is LNHDA and CDR2 is SQIVND in the germline V gene (reference sequence). V shed 6 bases and J shed 1 base, with 16 bases lying between them. The CDR3 covers 16 residues. In DNA form, the CDR3 reads TGTGCCAGTAGGACCCAGGGCGGGACTTCCTACAATGAGCAGTTCTTC. Its translation is CASRTQGGTSYNEQFF.

V and J are TRBV3-1 (or the pseudogene TRBV3-2) and TRBJ2-1; 8 bases are a match to TRBD1. This CDR3 has 12 residues. Germline CDR1 LGHDT, CDR2 YNNKEL (reference sequence). V lost 8 bases to trimming and J lost 8 bases; unmatched junction nucleotides: 5. CDR3 in amino acids: CASGQGRDEQFF. Written as DNA, the CDR3 is TGTGCCAGCGGACAGGGTAGGGATGAGCAGTTCTTC.

The chain has TRBV14 and TRBJ2-5; no firm D call. This CDR3 has 15 residues. Germline V CDR1 and CDR2: SGHDN, FVKESK. Trimming removed 0 bases at V and 0 bases at J, with 8 bases between. The CDR3 sequence is CASSQDMGYQETQYF. The CDR3 nucleotides are TGTGCCAGCAGCCAAGATATGGGGTACCAAGAGACCCAGTACTTC.

This clone is a singleton in its sample. The CDR3 spells CASSRTLDTDTQYF. The CDR3, as DNA: TGTGCCAGCTCTCGGACACTGGACACAGATACGCAGTATTTT. The chain employs TRBV18 and TRBJ2-3; tentative D call: TRBD1 (5 bases). CDR3 length: 14 residues. Deletions cut 6 bases from V and 2 bases from J, with 12 bases between. Germline V CDR1 and CDR2: KGHSH, LQKENI.

The chain is built from TRBV6-2 or TRBV6-3 and TRBJ2-7; D is perhaps TRBD2 (6 bases). The germline V and J ends were trimmed by 7 bases and 0 bases, with 16 bases remaining between them. This CDR3 has 15 amino acids. Germline V gene sequence: CDR1 MNHEY, CDR2 SVGEGT. CDR3 loop: CASTPGLFISYEQYF. For the CDR3, the DNA is TGTGCCAGCACCCCGGGACTGTTCATCTCCTACGAGCAGTACTTC.

This clone has just a few counts. This rearrangement joins TRBV5-1 to TRBJ2-5; TRBD2 agrees at 7 bases. V shed 3 bases and J 5 bases; nucleotides not matched to a gene: 13. Germline loops: CDR1 SGHRS, CDR2 YFSETQ. This CDR3 has 16 residues. Here the CDR3 reads CASSSNLAGVMETQYF. The CDR3 nucleotides read TGCGCCAGCAGCTCCAATCTGGCGGGAGTTATGGAGACCCAGTACTTC.

The table lists this clone with a count of one. This chain links TRBV9 with TRBJ1-6, with D unclear. This CDR3 has 15 amino acids. Germline V CDR1 and CDR2: SGDLS, YYNGEE. Trimming took off 2 bases at V and 9 bases at J, with 15 bases between the two ends. CDR3 sequence (DNA): TGTGCCAGCAGCGTTTTAGGTGCCCCGGGTTCACCCCTCCACTTT. Residues: CASSVLGAPGSPLHF.

Written as DNA, the CDR3 is TGTGCCAGCAGCCAAGATATTGGGATTGTCTACGAGCAGTACTTC. Translation: CASSQDIGIVYEQYF. This sequence joins TRBV4-2 and TRBJ2-7; the D is unclear. Germline CDR1 is LGHNA and CDR2 is YNFKEQ. The CDR3 has 15 amino acids. V was cut by 0 bases and J by 3 bases, with 12 bases left in between.

The gene calls are TRBV5-1 and TRBJ2-1; D possibly corresponds to TRBD2 (6 bases). CDR3 size: 14 residues. Germline-derived CDR1 and CDR2 are SGHRS and YFSETQ. The V gene lost 0 bases and the J gene lost 7 bases, with 11 bases spanning the gap. The CDR3 region is CASSLAAGLNEQFF. The CDR3 nucleotides read TGCGCCAGCAGCTTGGCGGCGGGGTTGAATGAGCAGTTCTTC.

V usage is TRBV6-5 and J usage is TRBJ1-2; 7 bases agree with TRBD1. V trimming: 6 bases; J trimming: 7 bases; junction bases outside the gene matches: 11. The CDR3 covers 14 residues. CDR1 is MNHEY, CDR2 SVGAGI, per germline. This chain's CDR3 is CASRSGQSLGGYTF. In nucleotides, the CDR3 is TGTGCCAGCAGATCGGGACAGAGCCTCGGTGGCTACACCTTC.